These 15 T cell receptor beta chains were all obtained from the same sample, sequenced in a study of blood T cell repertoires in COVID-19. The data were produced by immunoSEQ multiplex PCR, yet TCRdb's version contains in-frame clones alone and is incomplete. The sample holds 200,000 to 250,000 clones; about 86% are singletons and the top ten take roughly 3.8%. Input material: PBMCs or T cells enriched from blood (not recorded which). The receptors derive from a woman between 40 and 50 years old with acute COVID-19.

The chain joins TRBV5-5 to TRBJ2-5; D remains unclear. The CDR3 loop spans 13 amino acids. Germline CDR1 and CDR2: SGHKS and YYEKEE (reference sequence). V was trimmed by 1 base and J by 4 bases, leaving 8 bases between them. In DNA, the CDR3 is TGTGCCAGCAGCTTGAGCCCGGGAGAGACCCAGTACTTC. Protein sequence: CASSLSPGETQYF.

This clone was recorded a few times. Written as DNA, the CDR3 is TGTGCCATCAGGAAGGGGGTAATAAGCTCCTACGAGCAGTACTTC. Amino acids: CAIRKGVISSYEQYF. The V and J genes are TRBV10-3 and TRBJ2-7; D may be TRBD1 (6 bases). Germline CDR1 is ENHRY and CDR2 is SYGVKD. The CDR3 has 15 residues. The V and J ends lost 6 bases and 0 bases respectively, with 15 bases between them.

CDR3 sequence: CATSKGNGGEQFF. The CDR3, as DNA: TGTGCCACCAGCAAAGGGAACGGGGGTGAGCAGTTCTTC. This chain joins TRBV15 and TRBJ2-1; TRBD2 is a possible D gene (6 bases). V lost 4 bases and J lost 9, with 13 bases in between. The CDR3 is 13 amino acids. The germline V gene encodes CDR1 LNHNV and CDR2 YYDKDF (reference sequence).

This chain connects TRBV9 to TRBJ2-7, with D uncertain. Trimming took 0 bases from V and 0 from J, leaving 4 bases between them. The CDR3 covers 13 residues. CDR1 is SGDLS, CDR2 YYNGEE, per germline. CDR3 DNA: TGTGCCAGCAGCGTAGGAGGCTCCTACGAGCAGTACTTC. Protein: CASSVGGSYEQYF.

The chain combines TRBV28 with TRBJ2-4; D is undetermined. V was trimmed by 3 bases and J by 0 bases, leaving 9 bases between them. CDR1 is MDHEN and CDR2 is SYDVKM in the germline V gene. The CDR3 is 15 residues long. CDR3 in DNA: TGTGCCAGCAGTTTCACCGCGGTAGCCAAAAACATTCAGTACTTC. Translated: CASSFTAVAKNIQYF.

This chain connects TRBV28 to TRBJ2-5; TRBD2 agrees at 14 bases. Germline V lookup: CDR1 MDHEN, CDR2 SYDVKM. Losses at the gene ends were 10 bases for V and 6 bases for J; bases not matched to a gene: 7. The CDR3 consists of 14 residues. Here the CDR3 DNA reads TGTGCCACCGGGACTAGCGGGAGCGGAAAGACCCAGTACTTC. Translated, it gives CATGTSGSGKTQYF.

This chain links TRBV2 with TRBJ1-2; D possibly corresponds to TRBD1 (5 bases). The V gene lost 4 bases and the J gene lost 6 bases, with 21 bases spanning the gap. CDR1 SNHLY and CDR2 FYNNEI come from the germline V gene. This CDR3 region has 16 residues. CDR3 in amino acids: CASSVGGAPTRDGYTF. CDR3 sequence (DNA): TGTGCCAGCAGTGTTGGAGGGGCCCCGACGAGGGATGGCTACACCTTC. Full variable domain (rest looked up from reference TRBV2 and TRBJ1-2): EPEVTQTPSHQVTQMGQEVILRCVPISNHLYFYWYRQILGQKVEFLVSFYNNEISEKSEIFDDQFSVERPDGSNFTLKIRSTKLEDSAMYFCASSVGGAPTRDGYTFGSGTRLTVV.

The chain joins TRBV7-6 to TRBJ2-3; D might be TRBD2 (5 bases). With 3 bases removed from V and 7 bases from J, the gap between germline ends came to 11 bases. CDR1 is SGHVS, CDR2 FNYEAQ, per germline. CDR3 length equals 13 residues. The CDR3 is CASSFYSGNTQYF. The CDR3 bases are TGTGCCAGCAGCTTCTATTCGGGAAATACGCAGTATTTT.

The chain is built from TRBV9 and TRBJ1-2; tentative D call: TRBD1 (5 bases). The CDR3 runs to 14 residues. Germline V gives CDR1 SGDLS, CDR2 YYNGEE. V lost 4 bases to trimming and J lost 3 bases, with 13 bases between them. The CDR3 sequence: CASSTNTGDYGYTF. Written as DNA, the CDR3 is TGTGCCAGCAGCACCAACACGGGGGACTATGGCTACACCTTC.

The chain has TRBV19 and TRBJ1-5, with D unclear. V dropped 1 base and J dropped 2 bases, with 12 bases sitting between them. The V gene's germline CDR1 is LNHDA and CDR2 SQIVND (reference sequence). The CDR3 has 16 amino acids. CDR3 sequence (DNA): TGTGCCAGTAGTATAGGGACTCGGGGTGGCAATCAGCCCCAGCATTTT. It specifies CASSIGTRGGNQPQHF.

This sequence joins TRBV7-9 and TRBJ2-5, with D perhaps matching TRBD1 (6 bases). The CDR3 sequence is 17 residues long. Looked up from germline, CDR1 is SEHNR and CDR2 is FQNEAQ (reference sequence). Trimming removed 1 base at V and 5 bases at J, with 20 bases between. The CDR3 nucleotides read TGTGCCAGCAGCTTAGGTTCCACAACAGGGAGTCGGGAGACCCAGTACTTC. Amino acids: CASSLGSTTGSRETQYF.

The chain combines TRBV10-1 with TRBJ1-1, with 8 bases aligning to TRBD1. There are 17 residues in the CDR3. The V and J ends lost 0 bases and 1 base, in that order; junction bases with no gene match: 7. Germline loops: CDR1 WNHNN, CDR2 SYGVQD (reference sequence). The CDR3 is CASSESRPGGRNTEAFF. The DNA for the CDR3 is TGCGCCAGCAGTGAGTCGAGGCCAGGGGGCCGGAACACTGAAGCTTTCTTT.

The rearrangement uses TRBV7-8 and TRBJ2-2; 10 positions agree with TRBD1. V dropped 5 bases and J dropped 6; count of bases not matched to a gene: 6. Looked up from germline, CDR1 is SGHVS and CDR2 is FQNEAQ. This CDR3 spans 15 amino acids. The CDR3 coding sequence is TGTGCCAGCAGCCACCGGGACAGGGGCCCCGGGGAGCTGTTTTTT. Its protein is CASSHRDRGPGELFF.

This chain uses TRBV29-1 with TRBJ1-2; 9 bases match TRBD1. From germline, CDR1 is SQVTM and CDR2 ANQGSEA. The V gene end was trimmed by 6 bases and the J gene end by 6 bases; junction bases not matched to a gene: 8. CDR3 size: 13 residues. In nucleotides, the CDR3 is TGCAGCGTCACAGTGACAGGGGGAGATGGCTACACCTTC. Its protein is CSVTVTGGDGYTF.

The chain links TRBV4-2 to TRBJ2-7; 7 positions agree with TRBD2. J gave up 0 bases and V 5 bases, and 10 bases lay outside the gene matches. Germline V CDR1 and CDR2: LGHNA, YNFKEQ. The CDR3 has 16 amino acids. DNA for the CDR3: TGTGCCAGCAGCGCCGTTTTGGCGGGAGCCTCCTACGAGCAGTACTTC. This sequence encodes CASSAVLAGASYEQYF.